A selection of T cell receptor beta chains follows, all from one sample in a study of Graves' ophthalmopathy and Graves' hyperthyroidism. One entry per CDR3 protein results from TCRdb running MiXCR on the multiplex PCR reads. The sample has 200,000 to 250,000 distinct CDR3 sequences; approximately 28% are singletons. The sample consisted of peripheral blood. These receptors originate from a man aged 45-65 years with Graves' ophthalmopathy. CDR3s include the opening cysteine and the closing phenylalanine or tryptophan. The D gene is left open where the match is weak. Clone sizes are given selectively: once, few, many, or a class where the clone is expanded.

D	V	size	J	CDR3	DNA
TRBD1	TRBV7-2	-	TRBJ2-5	CASSLAGTGDQETQYF	TGTGCCAGCAGCTTAGCCGGGACAGGGGACCAAGAGACCCAGTACTTC
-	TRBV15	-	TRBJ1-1	CATSRDGAVNMNTEAFF	TGTGCCACCAGCAGGGACGGGGCGGTCAACATGAACACTGAAGCTTTCTTT
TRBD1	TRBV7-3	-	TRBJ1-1	CASSLTDRGTEAFF	TGTGCCAGCAGCTTAACCGACAGGGGAACTGAAGCTTTCTTT
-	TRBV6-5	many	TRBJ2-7	CASSYSASYEQYF	TGTGCCAGCAGTTACTCGGCCTCCTACGAGCAGTACTTC
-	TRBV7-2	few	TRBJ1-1	CASSFDRLNTEAFF	TGTGCCAGCAGCTTTGACAGACTGAACACTGAAGCTTTCTTT
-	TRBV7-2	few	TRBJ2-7	CASSFMYEQYF	TGTGCCAGCAGCTTTATGTACGAGCAGTACTTC
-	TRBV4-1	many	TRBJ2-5	CASSNFREETQYF	TGCGCCAGCAGCAACTTCAGGGAAGAGACCCAGTACTTC
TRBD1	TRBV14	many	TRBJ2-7	CASSRRQGDSYEQYF	TGTGCCAGCAGCCGGAGACAGGGAGACTCCTACGAGCAGTACTTC
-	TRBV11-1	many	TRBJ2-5	CASSLARGQRQETQYF	TGTGCCAGCAGCTTAGCCAGGGGCCAACGACAAGAGACCCAGTACTTC
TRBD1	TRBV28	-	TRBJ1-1	CASSWDRDDLGANTEAFF	TGTGCCAGCAGTTGGGACAGGGATGACTTAGGGGCTAACACTGAAGCTTTCTTT
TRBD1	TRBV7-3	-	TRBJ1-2	CASSLLTGDGYTF	TGTGCCAGCAGCTTACTTACAGGGGATGGCTACACCTTC
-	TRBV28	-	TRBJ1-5	CATQDSNQPQHF	TGTGCCACCCAGGACAGTAATCAGCCCCAGCATTTT
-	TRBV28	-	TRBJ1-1	CASSSLLPVTEAFF	TGTGCCAGCAGTTCGCTGTTACCGGTAACTGAAGCTTTCTTT
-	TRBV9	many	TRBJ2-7	CASSPPGTHSYERYF	TGTGCCAGCAGCCCCCCCGGGACTCACTCCTACGAGCGGTACTTC
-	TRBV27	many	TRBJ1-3	CASRPRVWGNTIYF	TGTGCCTCCCGCCCAAGGGTGTGGGGAAACACCATATATTTT
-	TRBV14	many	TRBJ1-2	CASSPGTGYTF	TGTGCCAGCAGCCCCGGGACAGGCTACACCTTC
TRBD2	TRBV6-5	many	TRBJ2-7	CASSRGPPGLVNGEQYF	TGTGCCAGCAGTCGCGGTCCACCGGGACTAGTGAACGGCGAGCAGTACTTC
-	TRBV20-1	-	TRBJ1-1	CSAPWAGKGNTEAFF	TGCAGTGCCCCTTGGGCAGGGAAGGGTAACACTGAAGCTTTCTTT
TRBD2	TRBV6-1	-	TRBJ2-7	CASRDGTSLYEQYF	TGTGCCAGCAGGGACGGGACTAGCCTCTACGAGCAGTACTTC
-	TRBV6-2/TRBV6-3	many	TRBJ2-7	CASPCTSSYEQYF	-
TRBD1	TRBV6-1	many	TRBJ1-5	CASRVTGINQPQHF	TGTGCCAGCAGAGTGACAGGGATCAATCAGCCCCAGCATTTT
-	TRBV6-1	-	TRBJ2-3	CASSVTEAQYF	TGTGCCAGCAGTGTGACAGAGGCGCAGTATTTT
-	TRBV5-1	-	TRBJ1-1	CASSLGWGSTEAFF	TGCGCCAGCAGCTTGGGATGGGGATCCACTGAAGCTTTCTTT
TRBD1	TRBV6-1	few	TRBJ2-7	CASSRDRGHYEQYF	TGTGCCAGCAGCCGGGACAGGGGACACTACGAGCAGTACTTC
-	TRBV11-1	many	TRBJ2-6	CASSQSGAESSGANVLTF	TGTGCCAGCAGCCAGTCAGGCGCCGAGAGCTCTGGGGCCAACGTCCTGACTTTC
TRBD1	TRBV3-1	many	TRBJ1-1	CASSQTAGQVEAFF	TGTGCCAGCAGCCAAACAGCGGGACAGGTCGAAGCTTTCTTT
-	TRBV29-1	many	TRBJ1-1	CSVEDLGGGEAFF	TGCAGCGTTGAAGACCTGGGGGGGGGTGAAGCTTTCTTT
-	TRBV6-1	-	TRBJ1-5	CASSHNGGNQPQHF	TGTGCCAGCAGTCATAATGGGGGAAATCAGCCCCAGCATTTT
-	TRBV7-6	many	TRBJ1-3	CASSNPYTRSVGNTIYF	TGTGCCAGCAGCAACCCGTACACCCGATCGGTAGGAAACACCATATATTTT
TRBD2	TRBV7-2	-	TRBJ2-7	CASSDRLAGGEQYF	TGTGCCAGCAGCGATCGACTAGCGGGGGGCGAGCAGTACTTC
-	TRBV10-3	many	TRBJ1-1	CATTLSFGGTEAFF	TGTGCCACTACTTTATCTTTTGGGGGCACTGAAGCTTTCTTT
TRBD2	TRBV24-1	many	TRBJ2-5	CATSDSVGTSGRVGTQYF	TGTGCCACCAGTGATTCTGTTGGGACTAGCGGGAGGGTGGGGACCCAGTACTTC
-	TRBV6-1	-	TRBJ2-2	CATHGGEAGELFF	TGTGCCACCCATGGGGGCGAGGCCGGGGAGCTGTTTTTT
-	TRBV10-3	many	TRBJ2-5	CAISETGNQETQYF	TGTGCCATCAGTGAAACAGGGAATCAAGAGACCCAGTACTTC
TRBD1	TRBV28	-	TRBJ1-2	CASRTGGDDYGYTF	TGTGCCAGCAGGACAGGGGGCGATGACTATGGCTACACCTTC
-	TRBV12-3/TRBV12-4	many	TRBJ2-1	CASSLRVNEQFF	TGTGCCAGCAGTTTACGGGTTAATGAGCAGTTCTTC
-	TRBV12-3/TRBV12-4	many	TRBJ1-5	CASSLRDGAKGPQHF	TGTGCCAGCAGTTTGCGGGACGGGGCCAAGGGGCCCCAGCATTTT
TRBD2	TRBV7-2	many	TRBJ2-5	CASSARTSGIRETQYF	TGTGCCAGCAGCGCCCGGACTAGCGGGATCAGGGAGACCCAGTACTTC
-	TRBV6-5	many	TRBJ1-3	CASSYGFEGPSGNTIYF	TGTGCCAGCAGTTACGGGTTCGAGGGACCCTCTGGAAACACCATATATTTT